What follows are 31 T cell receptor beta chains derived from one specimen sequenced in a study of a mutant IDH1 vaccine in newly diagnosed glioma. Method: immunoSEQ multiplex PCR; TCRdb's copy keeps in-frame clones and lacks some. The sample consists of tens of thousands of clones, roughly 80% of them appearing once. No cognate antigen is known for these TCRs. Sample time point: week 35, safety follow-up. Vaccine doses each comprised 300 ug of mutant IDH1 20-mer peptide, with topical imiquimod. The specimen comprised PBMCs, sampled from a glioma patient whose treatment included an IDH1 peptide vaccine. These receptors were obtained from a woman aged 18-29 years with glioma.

The CDR3 here is CASSHRQGRETQYF. CDR3 DNA sequence: TGTGCCAGCAGTCATAGACAGGGCCGGGAGACCCAGTACTTC. The chain uses TRBV7-2 and TRBJ2-5, with 7 positions matching TRBD1. The ends lost 6 bases at V and 5 bases at J; junction bases unmatched: 9. The CDR3 extends over 14 amino acids. Germline lookup yields CDR1 SGHTA and CDR2 FQGNSA. The full variable domain, with the rest looked up from reference TRBV7-2 and TRBJ2-5, is GAGVSQSPSNKVTEKGKDVELRCDPISGHTALYWYRQSLGQGLEFLIYFQGNSAPDKSGLPSDRFSAERTGGSVSTLTIQRTQQEDSAVYLCASSHRQGRETQYFGPGTRLLVL.

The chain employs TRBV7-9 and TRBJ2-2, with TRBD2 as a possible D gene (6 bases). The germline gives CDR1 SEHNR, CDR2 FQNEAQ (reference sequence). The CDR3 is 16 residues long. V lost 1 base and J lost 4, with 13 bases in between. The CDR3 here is CASSLEEGWRTGELFF. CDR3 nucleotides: TGTGCCAGCAGCTTAGAGGAGGGGTGGCGCACCGGGGAGCTGTTTTTT.

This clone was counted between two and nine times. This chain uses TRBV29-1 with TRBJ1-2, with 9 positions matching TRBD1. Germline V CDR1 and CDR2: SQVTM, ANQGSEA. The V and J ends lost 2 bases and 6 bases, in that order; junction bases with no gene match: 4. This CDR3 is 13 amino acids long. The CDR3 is CSVETQGAHGYTF. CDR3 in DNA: TGCAGCGTTGAAACACAGGGGGCTCATGGCTACACCTTC.

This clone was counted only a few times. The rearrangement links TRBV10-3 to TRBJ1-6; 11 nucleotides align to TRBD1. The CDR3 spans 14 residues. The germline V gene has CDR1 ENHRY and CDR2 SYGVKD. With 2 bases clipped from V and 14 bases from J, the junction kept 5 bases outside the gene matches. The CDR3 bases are TGTGCCATCAGTGAGGGACAGGGGGCGCGGGCCCTCCACTTT. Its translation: CAISEGQGARALHF.

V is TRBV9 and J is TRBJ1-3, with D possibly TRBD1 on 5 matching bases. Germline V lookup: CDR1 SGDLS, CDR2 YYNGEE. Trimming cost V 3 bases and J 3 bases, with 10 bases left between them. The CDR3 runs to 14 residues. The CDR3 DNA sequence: TGTGCCAGCAGCGGGGGGGGTAGTGGAAACACCATATATTTT. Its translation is CASSGGGSGNTIYF.

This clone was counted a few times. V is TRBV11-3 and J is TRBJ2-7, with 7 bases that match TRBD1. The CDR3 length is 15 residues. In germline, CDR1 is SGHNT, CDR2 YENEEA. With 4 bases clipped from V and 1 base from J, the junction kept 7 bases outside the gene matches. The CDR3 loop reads CASSSTGLLSYEQYF. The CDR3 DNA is TGTGCCAGCAGCTCGACAGGGCTGCTGTCCTACGAGCAGTACTTC.

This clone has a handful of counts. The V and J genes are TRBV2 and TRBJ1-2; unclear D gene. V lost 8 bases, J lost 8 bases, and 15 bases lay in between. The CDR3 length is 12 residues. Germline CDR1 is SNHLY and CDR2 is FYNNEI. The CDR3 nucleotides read TGTGCCAGCGGTCAGTGGTATGGAGGCTACACCTTC. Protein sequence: CASGQWYGGYTF.

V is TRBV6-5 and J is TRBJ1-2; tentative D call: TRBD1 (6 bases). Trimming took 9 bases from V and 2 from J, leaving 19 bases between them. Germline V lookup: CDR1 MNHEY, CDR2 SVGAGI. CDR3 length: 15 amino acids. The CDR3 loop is CASTPIVGGNYGYTF. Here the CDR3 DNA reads TGTGCCAGTACCCCCATTGTAGGGGGAAACTATGGCTACACCTTC.

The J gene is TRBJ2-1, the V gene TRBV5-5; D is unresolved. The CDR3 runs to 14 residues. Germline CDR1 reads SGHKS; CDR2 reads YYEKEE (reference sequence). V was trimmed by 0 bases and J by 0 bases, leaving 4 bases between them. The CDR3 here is CASSLEVSYNEQFF. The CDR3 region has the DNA TGTGCCAGCAGCTTGGAGGTCTCCTACAATGAGCAGTTCTTC.

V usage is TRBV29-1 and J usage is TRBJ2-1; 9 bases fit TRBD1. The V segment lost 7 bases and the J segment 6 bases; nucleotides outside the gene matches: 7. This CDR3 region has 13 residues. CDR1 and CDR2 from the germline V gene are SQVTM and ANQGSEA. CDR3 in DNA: TGCAGCGCGGGACAGGGTATTGGCAATGAGCAGTTCTTC. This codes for CSAGQGIGNEQFF.

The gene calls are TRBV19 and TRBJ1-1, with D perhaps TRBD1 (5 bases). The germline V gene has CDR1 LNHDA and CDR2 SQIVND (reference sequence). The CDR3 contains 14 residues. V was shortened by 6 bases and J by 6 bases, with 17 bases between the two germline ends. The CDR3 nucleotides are TGTGCCAGTAGATGGGGCAGGGCGAATCCTGAAGCTTTCTTT. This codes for CASRWGRANPEAFF.

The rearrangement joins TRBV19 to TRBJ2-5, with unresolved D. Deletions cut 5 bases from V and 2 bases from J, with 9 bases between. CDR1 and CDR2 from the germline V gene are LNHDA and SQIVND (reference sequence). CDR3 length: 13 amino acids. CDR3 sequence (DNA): TGTGCCAGTAGTTCCGGACGGCAAGAGACCCAGTACTTC. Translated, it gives CASSSGRQETQYF.

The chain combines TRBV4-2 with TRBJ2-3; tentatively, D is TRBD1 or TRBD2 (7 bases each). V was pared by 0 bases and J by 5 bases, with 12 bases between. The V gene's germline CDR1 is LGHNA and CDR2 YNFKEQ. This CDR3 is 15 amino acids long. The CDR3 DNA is TGTGCCAGCAGCCAAGAGCAGGGGGGGGTAGATACGCAGTATTTT. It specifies CASSQEQGGVDTQYF.

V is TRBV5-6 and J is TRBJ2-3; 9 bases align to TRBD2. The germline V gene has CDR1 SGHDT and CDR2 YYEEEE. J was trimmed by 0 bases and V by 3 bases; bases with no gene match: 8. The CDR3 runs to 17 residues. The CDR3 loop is CASSSTVAGDSTDTQYF. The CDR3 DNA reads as TGTGCCAGCAGCTCAACGGTAGCGGGGGACAGCACAGATACGCAGTATTTT.

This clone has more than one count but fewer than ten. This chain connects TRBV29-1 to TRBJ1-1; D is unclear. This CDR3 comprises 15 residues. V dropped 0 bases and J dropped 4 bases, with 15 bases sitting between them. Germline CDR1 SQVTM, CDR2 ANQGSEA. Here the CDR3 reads CSVEDRKPFSTEAFF. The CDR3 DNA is TGCAGCGTTGAAGATCGAAAACCCTTCAGCACTGAAGCTTTCTTT.

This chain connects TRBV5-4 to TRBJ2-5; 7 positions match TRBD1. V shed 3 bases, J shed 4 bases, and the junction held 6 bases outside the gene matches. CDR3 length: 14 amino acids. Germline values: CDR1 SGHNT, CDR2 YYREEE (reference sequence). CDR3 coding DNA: TGTGCCAGCAGCTCACCTGACAGGGTAGAGACCCAGTACTTC. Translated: CASSSPDRVETQYF. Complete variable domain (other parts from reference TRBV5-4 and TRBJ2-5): ETGVTQSPTHLIKTRGQQVTLRCSSQSGHNTVSWYQQALGQGPQFIFQYYREEENGRGNFPPRFSGLQFPNYSSELNVNALELDDSALYLCASSSPDRVETQYFGPGTRLLVL.

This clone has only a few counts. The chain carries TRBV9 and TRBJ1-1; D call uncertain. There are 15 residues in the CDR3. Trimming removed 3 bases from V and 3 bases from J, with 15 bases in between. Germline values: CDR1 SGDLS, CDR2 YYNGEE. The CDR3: CASSAPAIDHTEAFF. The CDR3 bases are TGTGCCAGCAGCGCCCCAGCGATTGATCACACTGAAGCTTTCTTT.

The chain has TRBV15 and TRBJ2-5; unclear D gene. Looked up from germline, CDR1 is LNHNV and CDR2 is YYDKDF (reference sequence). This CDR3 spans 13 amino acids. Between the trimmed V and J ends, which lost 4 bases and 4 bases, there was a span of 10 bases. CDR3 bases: TGTGCCACCAGCAAACAGCCTTTAGAGACCCAGTACTTC. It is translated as CATSKQPLETQYF.

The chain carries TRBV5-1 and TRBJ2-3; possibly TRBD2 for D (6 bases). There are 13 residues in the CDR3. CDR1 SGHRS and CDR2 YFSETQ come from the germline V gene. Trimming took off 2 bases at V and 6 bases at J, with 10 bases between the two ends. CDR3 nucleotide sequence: TGCGCCAGCAGCTTAGGGAGGTCGGATACGCAGTATTTT. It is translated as CASSLGRSDTQYF.

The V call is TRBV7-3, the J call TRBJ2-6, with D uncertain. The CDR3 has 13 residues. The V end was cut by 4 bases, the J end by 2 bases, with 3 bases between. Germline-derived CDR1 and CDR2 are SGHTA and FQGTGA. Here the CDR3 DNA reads TGTGCCAGCAGCTCGCCTGGGGCCAACGTCCTGACTTTC. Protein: CASSSPGANVLTF.

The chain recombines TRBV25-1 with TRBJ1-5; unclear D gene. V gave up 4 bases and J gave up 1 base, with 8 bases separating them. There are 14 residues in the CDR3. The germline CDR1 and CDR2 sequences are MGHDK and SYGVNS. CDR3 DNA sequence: TGTGCCAGCAGTGTCGCGACAAGCAATCAGCCCCAGCATTTT. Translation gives CASSVATSNQPQHF.

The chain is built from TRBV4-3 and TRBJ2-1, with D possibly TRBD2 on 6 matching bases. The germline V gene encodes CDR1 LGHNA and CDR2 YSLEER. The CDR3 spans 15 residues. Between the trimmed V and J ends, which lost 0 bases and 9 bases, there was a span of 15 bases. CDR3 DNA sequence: TGCGCCAGCAGCCAAGATTGGGGGGTGTCGGTTGAGCAGTTCTTC. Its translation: CASSQDWGVSVEQFF.

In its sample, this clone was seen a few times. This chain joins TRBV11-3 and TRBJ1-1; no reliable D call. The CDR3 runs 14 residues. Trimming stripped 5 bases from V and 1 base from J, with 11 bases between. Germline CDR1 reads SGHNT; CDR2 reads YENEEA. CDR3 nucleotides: TGTGCCAGCAGCCACCGGACGGGGAACACTGAAGCTTTCTTT. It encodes CASSHRTGNTEAFF.

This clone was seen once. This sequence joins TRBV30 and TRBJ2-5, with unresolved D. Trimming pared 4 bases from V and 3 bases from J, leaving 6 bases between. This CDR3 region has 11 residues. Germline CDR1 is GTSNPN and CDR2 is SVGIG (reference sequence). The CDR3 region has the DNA TGTGCCTGGACCGGTAAAGAGACCCAGTACTTC. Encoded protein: CAWTGKETQYF.

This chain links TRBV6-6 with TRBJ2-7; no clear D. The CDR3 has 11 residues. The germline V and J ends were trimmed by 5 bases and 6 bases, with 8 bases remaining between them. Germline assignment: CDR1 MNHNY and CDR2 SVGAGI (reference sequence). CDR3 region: CASSPRIEQYF. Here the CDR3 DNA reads TGTGCCAGCAGTCCAAGAATCGAGCAGTACTTC.

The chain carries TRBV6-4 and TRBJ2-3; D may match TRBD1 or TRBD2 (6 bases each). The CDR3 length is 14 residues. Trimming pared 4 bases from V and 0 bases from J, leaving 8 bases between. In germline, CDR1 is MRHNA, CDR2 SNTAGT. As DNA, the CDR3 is TGTGCCAGCAGTGGAGGGGGGAGCACAGATACGCAGTATTTT. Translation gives CASSGGGSTDTQYF.

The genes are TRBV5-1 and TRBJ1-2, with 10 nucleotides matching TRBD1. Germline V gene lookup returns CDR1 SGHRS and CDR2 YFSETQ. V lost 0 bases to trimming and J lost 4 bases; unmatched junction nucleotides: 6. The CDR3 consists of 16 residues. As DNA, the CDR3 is TGCGCCAGCAGCTTGGAATTTGGGACAGGGGCCTATGGCTACACCTTC. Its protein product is CASSLEFGTGAYGYTF.

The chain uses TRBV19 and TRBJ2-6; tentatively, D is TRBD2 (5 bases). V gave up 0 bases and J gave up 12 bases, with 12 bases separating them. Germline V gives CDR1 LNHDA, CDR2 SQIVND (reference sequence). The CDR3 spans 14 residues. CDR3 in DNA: TGTGCCAGTAGTATAGAGAAAGGACTTGGCGTCCTGACTTTC. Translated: CASSIEKGLGVLTF.

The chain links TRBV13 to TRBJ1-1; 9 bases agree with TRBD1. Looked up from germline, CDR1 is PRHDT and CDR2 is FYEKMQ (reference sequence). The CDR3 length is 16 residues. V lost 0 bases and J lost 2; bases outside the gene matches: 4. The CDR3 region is CASSLGGQGFNTEAFF. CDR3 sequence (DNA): TGTGCCAGCAGCTTAGGGGGACAGGGATTCAACACTGAAGCTTTCTTT.

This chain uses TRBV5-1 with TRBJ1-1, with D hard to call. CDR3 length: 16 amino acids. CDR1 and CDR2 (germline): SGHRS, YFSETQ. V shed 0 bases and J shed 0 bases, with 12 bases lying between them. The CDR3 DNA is TGCGCCAGCAGCTTGGGGTCCTCTTCTATGAACACTGAAGCTTTCTTT. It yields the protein CASSLGSSSMNTEAFF.

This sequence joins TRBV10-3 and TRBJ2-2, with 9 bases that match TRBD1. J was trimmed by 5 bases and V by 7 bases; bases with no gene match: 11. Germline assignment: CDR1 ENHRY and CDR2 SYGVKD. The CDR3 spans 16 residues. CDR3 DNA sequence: TGTGCCATCAAAGTCACAGGGGGCGGAGGTACCGGGGAGCTGTTTTTT. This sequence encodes CAIKVTGGGGTGELFF.